This T cell receptor (beta chain) comes out of a study of blood T cell repertoires in COVID-19. The overall study: Acute and convalescent COVID-19 samples came from the United States, Italy and Spain. In each case, the material was cDNA or gDNA derived from T cells, B-cell-depleted T cells, or PBMCs.

In the original processing: Estimates of nucleated cell counts were drawn from the amplification of reference gene primers. Assay: immunoSEQ multiplex PCR; the TCRdb copy retains only in-frame clones and omits some. For V, J and clone size, that table is used; D and trimming come from the DNA. The sample has 310,000 or so clones, 88% seen once; the top ten hold 3.5% to 4%. The CDR3 is 14 amino acids. Trimming removed 3 bases from V and 8 bases from J, with 16 bases in between. Germline CDR1 is LGHNA and CDR2 is YNFKEQ. This clone has just a few counts. This rearrangement joins TRBV4-2 to TRBJ1-2; D unresolved. Sequenced sample: peripheral blood. The sequence came from a woman aged 45 to 65 with active or convalescent COVID-19. The chain's CDR3 is CASSHGNRGWGYTF. As DNA, the CDR3 is TGTGCCAGCAGCCACGGGAACCGGGGATGGGGCTACACCTTC.